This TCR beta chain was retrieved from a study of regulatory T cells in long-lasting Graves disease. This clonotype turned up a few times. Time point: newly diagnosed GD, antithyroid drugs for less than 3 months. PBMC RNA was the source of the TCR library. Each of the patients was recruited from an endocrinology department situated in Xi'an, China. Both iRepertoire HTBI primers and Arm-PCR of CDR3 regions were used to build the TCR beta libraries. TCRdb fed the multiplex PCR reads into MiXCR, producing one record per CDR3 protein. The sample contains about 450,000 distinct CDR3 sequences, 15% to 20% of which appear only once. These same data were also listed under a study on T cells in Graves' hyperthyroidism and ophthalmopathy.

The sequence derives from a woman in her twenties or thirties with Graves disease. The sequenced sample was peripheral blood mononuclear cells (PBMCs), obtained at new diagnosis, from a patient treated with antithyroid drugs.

The CDR3 nucleotides are TGTGCCAGCAGCTTACATCAGGTTGAGCAGCCCCAGCATTTT. It yields the protein CASSLHQVEQPQHF. This chain links TRBV11-3 with TRBJ1-5; D unclear. In germline, CDR1 is SGHNT, CDR2 YENEEA. The CDR3 covers 14 residues. The V end lost 2 bases, the J end lost 7 bases, and 12 bases lay between the germline ends.